These T cell receptor beta chains were read from a single sample in a study of OX40 agonist ivuxolimab in advanced cancers. The method was immunoSEQ multiplex PCR; TCRdb's version includes in-frame clones alone and lacks a portion of them. The sample shows about 21,000 clones, 87% of them seen only once. The specimen was CD4+ or CD8+ T cells sorted from blood, collected in a trial of the OX40 agonist ivuxolimab. These TCRs come from an adult with an advanced solid tumor such as melanoma, head and neck, liver or kidney cancer. Each CDR3 is given with its conserved first and last residue. A D gene is named only where the DNA matches it firmly. Clone size, where shown, is once, few, many, or a class for clones that have expanded.

D gene	CDR3 length	clone size	V gene	J gene	CDR3 DNA	CDR3 protein
NA	12	NA	TRBV7-9	TRBJ2-7	TGTGCCAGCAGCTCCTGGGGGTACGAGCAGTACTTC	CASSSWGYEQYF
TRBD1	15	NA	TRBV30	TRBJ2-7	TGTGCCTGGAGTGAGGGGACAGGCGATCCCTACGAGCAGTACTTC	CAWSEGTGDPYEQYF
TRBD1	15	NA	TRBV7-9	TRBJ1-1	TGTGCCAGCAGCTTAGGCGGACAGGGGAACACTGAAGCTTTCTTT	CASSLGGQGNTEAFF
TRBD1	16	NA	TRBV19	TRBJ2-2	TGTGCCAGTAGTATAGCTTGGACAGGTAACACCGGGGAGCTGTTTTTT	CASSIAWTGNTGELFF
NA	16	NA	TRBV4-2	TRBJ2-5	TGTGCCAGCAGCCAAGATCCGGCCAGGAGCGAAGAGACCCAGTACTTC	CASSQDPARSEETQYF
NA	14	NA	TRBV19	TRBJ1-1	TGTGCCAGTAGTATATCGAGGGGGGCAACTGAAGCTTTCTTT	CASSISRGATEAFF
NA	16	NA	TRBV4-1	TRBJ2-7	TGCGCCAGCAGCCAAGATAATCTTGGGATCTACTACGAGCAGTACTTC	CASSQDNLGIYYEQYF
TRBD1	15	NA	TRBV30	TRBJ1-6	TGTGCCTGGAATCCTTCCCGGGACAGTGGGTCACCCCTCCACTTT	CAWNPSRDSGSPLHF
TRBD1	15	NA	TRBV5-1	TRBJ2-2	TGCGCCAGCAGCCTGCGGACAGGGGATTACGGGGAGCTGTTTTTT	CASSLRTGDYGELFF
TRBD2	15	once	TRBV19	TRBJ2-3	TGTGCCAGTAGCCGACTAGCGGGGAGCACAGATACGCAGTATTTT	CASSRLAGSTDTQYF
NA	16	NA	TRBV4-3	TRBJ2-2	TGCGCCAGCAGCCAAGATCCGGGGGCAAACACCGGGGAGCTGTTTTTT	CASSQDPGANTGELFF
NA	16	NA	TRBV7-8	TRBJ2-5	TGTGCCAGCAGCCCAGAGGACAGCGCTTACCAAGAGACCCAGTACTTC	CASSPEDSAYQETQYF
TRBD1	15	NA	TRBV27	TRBJ2-7	TGTGCCATAGCCTCCCGGGACAGGGGCACCTACGAGCAGTACTTC	CAIASRDRGTYEQYF
TRBD1	15	NA	TRBV7-8	TRBJ1-1	TGTGCCAGCAGCTCCCACCTGACAGGGGATACTGAAGCTTTCTTT	CASSSHLTGDTEAFF
NA	14	NA	TRBV7-9	TRBJ1-5	TGTGCCAGCAGCCCCGGTCTGAGCAATCAGCCCCAGCATTTT	CASSPGLSNQPQHF
NA	12	few	TRBV9	TRBJ1-2	TGTGCCAGCACCTTACATGTGACAGGCTACACCTTC	CASTLHVTGYTF
NA	11	NA	TRBV20-1	TRBJ1-1	TGCAGTGCCCCAATGGGCACTGAAGCTTTCTTT	CSAPMGTEAFF
NA	14	NA	TRBV6-6	TRBJ2-7	TGTGCCAGCAGTTACTTCCAGGGTTCCTACGAGCAGTACTTC	CASSYFQGSYEQYF
TRBD2	17	NA	TRBV9	TRBJ2-2	TGTGCCAGCAGCGTACAAAGGGACTACACGAACACCGGGGAGCTGTTTTTT	CASSVQRDYTNTGELFF